This entry concerns a single T cell receptor (beta chain). What it binds is not known. The primer mix had 60 Vbeta and 13 Jbeta primers. Some clones are missing from TCRdb's copy, which holds only in-frame ones; the method was immunoSEQ multiplex PCR. The data show under 110,000 clones, under 85% seen once. The sample comes from a study of cytomegalovirus exposure and HLA in healthy donors. Overall study findings and caveats: Later work showed greater clonal expansion in HLA-associated TCR beta chains than in equally common others. Reportedly, diagnosis of cytomegalovirus status by the classifier showed high specificity and sensitivity.

This TCR derives from a man aged 35-49 years in good health and CMV-seronegative. Sequencing was done on a sample of PBMCs.

The DNA for the CDR3 is TGTGCCAGCAGCCCTGACAGGGCCAACTATGGCTACACCTTC. Its protein is CASSPDRANYGYTF. The chain recombines TRBV14 with TRBJ1-2; 7 bases align to TRBD1. The CDR3 totals 14 residues. Germline loops: CDR1 SGHDN, CDR2 FVKESK. V gave up 4 bases and J gave up 2 bases; unmatched junction bases: 4. The full variable domain, with the rest looked up from reference TRBV14 and TRBJ1-2, is EAGVTQFPSHSVIEKGQTVTLRCDPISGHDNLYWYRRVMGKEIKFLLHFVKESKQDESGMPNNRFLAERTGGTYSTLKVQPAELEDSGVYFCASSPDRANYGYTFGSGTRLTVV.